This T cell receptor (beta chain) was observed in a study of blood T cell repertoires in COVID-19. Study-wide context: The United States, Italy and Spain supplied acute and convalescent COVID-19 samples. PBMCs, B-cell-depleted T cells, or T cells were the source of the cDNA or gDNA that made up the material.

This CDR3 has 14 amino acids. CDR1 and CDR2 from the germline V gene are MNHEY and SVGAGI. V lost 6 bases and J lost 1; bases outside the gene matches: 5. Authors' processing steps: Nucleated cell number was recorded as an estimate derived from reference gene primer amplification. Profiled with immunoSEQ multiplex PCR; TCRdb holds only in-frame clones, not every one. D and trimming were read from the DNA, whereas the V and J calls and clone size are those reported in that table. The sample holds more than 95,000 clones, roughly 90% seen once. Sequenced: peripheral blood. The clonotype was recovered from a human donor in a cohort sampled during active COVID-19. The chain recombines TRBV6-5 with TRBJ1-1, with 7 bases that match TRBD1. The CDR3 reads CASRAGTANTEAFF. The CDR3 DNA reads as TGTGCCAGCAGAGCCGGGACAGCGAACACTGAAGCTTTCTTT.